The 23 T cell receptor beta chains given below trace back to one sample, sequenced in a study of T cell changes during pregnancy in multiple sclerosis. TCRdb's table, derived via immunoSEQ multiplex PCR, lists solely in-frame clones and lacks some. This table has tens of thousands of clones, almost 90% appearing once. The sequences come from peripheral blood, collected in the first trimester of pregnancy. Every receptor here comes from a female donor in good health, enrolled as a control in a pregnancy study.

V usage is TRBV28 and J usage is TRBJ1-2; possible D gene TRBD1, 6 bases. V shed 8 bases and J shed 0 bases, with 16 bases lying between them. This CDR3 is built from 15 residues. In germline, CDR1 is MDHEN, CDR2 SYDVKM. The CDR3 DNA sequence: TGTGCCAGCGCTAGGGGACACGGAGCTAACTATGGCTACACCTTC. Its translation: CASARGHGANYGYTF.

The chain has TRBV5-5 and TRBJ1-2; 7 bases are a match to TRBD1. V dropped 4 bases and J dropped 3; count of bases not matched to a gene: 6. CDR3 size: 14 residues. Germline V lookup: CDR1 SGHKS, CDR2 YYEKEE (reference sequence). The CDR3 nucleotides are TGTGCCAGCAGCCTCCGGACAGGAGACTATGGCTACACCTTC. Encoded protein: CASSLRTGDYGYTF.

This chain uses TRBV5-1 with TRBJ1-2; TRBD1 matches at 7 bases. This CDR3 region has 14 residues. Germline V gene data show CDR1 as SGHRS and CDR2 as YFSETQ. The V gene end was trimmed by 0 bases and the J gene end by 8 bases; junction bases not matched to a gene: 7. CDR3 sequence reads: CASSLAMTGWGYTF. The CDR3 bases are TGCGCCAGCAGCTTGGCCATGACAGGGTGGGGCTACACCTTC.

The chain links TRBV28 to TRBJ1-1; 8 bases align to TRBD1. Germline CDR1 reads MDHEN; CDR2 reads SYDVKM. This CDR3 comprises 15 residues. With 5 bases clipped from V and 1 base from J, the junction kept 6 bases outside the gene matches. The CDR3 protein is CASSASGQGNTEAFF. The CDR3 DNA is TGTGCCAGCAGTGCGAGCGGACAGGGGAACACTGAAGCTTTCTTT.

The chain links TRBV9 to TRBJ2-5; 9 bases map to TRBD2. Germline assignment: CDR1 SGDLS and CDR2 YYNGEE. CDR3 length: 15 amino acids. V was pared by 2 bases and J by 5 bases, with 7 bases of the junction left unmatched. The CDR3 coding sequence is TGTGCCAGCAGCGTTGGGCTAGCGGGGACCGAGACCCAGTACTTC. Protein: CASSVGLAGTETQYF.

The chain joins TRBV27 to TRBJ2-7; D call uncertain. CDR1 is MNHEY, CDR2 SMNVEV, per germline (reference sequence). The CDR3 consists of 14 residues. The V gene lost 2 bases and the J gene lost 2 bases, with 10 bases spanning the gap. The CDR3 here is CASSLHAQPYEQYF. Written as DNA, the CDR3 is TGTGCCAGCAGTTTACATGCACAACCCTACGAGCAGTACTTC.

This clone has only a few counts. CDR3 sequence: CANELYLGEAFF. CDR3 nucleotides: TGTGCCAACGAACTTTACCTAGGTGAAGCTTTCTTT. This chain links TRBV7-9 with TRBJ1-1; D remains ambiguous. This CDR3 has 12 residues. CDR1 and CDR2 (germline): SEHNR, FQNEAQ (reference sequence). Trimming took off 10 bases at V and 7 bases at J, with 16 bases between the two ends.

In its sample, this clone was seen once. The chain combines TRBV7-2 with TRBJ1-1; 9 nucleotides align to TRBD1. The germline gives CDR1 SGHTA, CDR2 FQGNSA. This CDR3 has 17 residues. The junction had 15 bases not matched to a gene; V was cut back by 6 bases and J by 4 bases. The chain's CDR3 is CASRLQPGQGGATEAFF. The CDR3 DNA reads TGTGCCAGCAGGCTTCAACCGGGACAGGGCGGGGCCACTGAAGCTTTCTTT.

V gene TRBV5-1 combines with J gene TRBJ2-5; TRBD2 agrees at 8 bases. Per the germline V gene, CDR1 is SGHRS and CDR2 is YFSETQ. Trimming took 4 bases from V and 7 from J; bases not matched to a gene: 15. The CDR3 totals 16 residues. CDR3 sequence: CASSAKQTSGTGTQYF. CDR3 sequence (DNA): TGCGCCAGCAGCGCGAAACAAACTAGCGGTACAGGGACCCAGTACTTC.

This clone appeared a few times. The gene calls are TRBV2 and TRBJ2-7; D perhaps matches TRBD1 (6 bases). Per germline, CDR1 SNHLY and CDR2 FYNNEI. V lost 6 bases and J lost 4, with 13 bases in between. This CDR3 spans 13 amino acids. The CDR3 sequence: CASRCPRGYEQYF. CDR3 coding DNA: TGTGCCAGCAGATGCCCAAGGGGGTACGAGCAGTACTTC.

This clone was seen more than once but under ten times. Lacking the conserved final phenylalanine or tryptophan, this CDR3 likely reflects a read error. The DNA is left out, because the CDR3 cannot be placed on it with certainty; the CDR3 is given as TCRdb lists it. This chain joins TRBV9 and TRBJ1-1. The CDR3 spans 11 amino acids, including both terminal residues. CDR1 is SGDLS and CDR2 is YYNGEE in the germline V gene. The CDR3 is CASSGPGGLIY.

This rearrangement joins TRBV7-9 to TRBJ2-7; D might be TRBD2 (5 bases). CDR3 length: 15 residues. Trimming shortened V by 7 bases and J by 5 bases, and 21 bases separated the two germline ends. Germline CDR1 SEHNR, CDR2 FQNEAQ (reference sequence). The CDR3 DNA reads as TGTGCCAGCAAGATCAGAGGGTTGTCATCGGACGAGCAGTACTTC. Translation: CASKIRGLSSDEQYF.

The chain couples TRBV27 to TRBJ2-1; 8 bases match TRBD2. J was trimmed by 5 bases and V by 6 bases; bases with no gene match: 12. The CDR3 spans 16 residues. Germline V gene lookup returns CDR1 MNHEY and CDR2 SMNVEV (reference sequence). CDR3 nucleotide sequence: TGTGCCAGCAGCGGGGGACTAGTTCCGTTAAACAATGAGCAGTTCTTC. Translation: CASSGGLVPLNNEQFF.

V is TRBV5-1 and J is TRBJ2-3; perhaps TRBD1 as D (6 bases). V lost 4 bases and J 2 bases, leaving 11 bases between the germline ends. The CDR3 has 14 amino acids. Germline CDR1 and CDR2: SGHRS and YFSETQ. This CDR3 reads CASSLQGSTDTQYF. The CDR3 bases are TGCGCCAGCAGCCTACAGGGATCCACAGATACGCAGTATTTT.

This clone was seen a single time. The chain recombines TRBV19 with TRBJ2-1, with 11 bases that match TRBD2. With V trimmed by 7 bases and J by 6 bases, 5 bases remained unmatched. Germline V gene data show CDR1 as LNHDA and CDR2 as SQIVND (reference sequence). The CDR3 sequence is 14 residues long. CDR3 loop: CASMVLAGGNEQFF. The DNA for the CDR3 is TGTGCCAGTATGGTCCTAGCGGGGGGCAATGAGCAGTTCTTC.

The chain is built from TRBV7-9 and TRBJ2-7, with D possibly TRBD2 on 6 matching bases. The length of the CDR3 is 14 residues. Germline CDR1 is SEHNR and CDR2 is FQNEAQ (reference sequence). The germline V and J ends were trimmed by 5 bases and 3 bases, with 14 bases remaining between them. DNA of the CDR3: TGTGCCAGCAGCCCTTTAGCGGATGACTACGAGCAGTACTTC. Residues: CASSPLADDYEQYF. Combining the CDR3 with reference TRBV7-9 and TRBJ2-7 gives the whole variable domain DTGVSQNPRHKITKRGQNVTFRCDPISEHNRLYWYRQTLGQGPEFLTYFQNEAQLEKSRLLSDRFSAERPKGSFSTLEIQRTEQGDSAMYLCASSPLADDYEQYFGPGTRLTVT.

This clone has a single count. The V and J genes are TRBV11-3 and TRBJ2-5; the match to TRBD2 covers 9 bases. Trimming took 4 bases from V and 5 from J; bases not matched to a gene: 11. The CDR3 contains 16 residues. Germline lookup yields CDR1 SGHNT and CDR2 YENEEA. CDR3 DNA: TGTGCCAGCAGCTCTGGGACTGGCGGGGGGGCCGAGACCCAGTACTTC. It yields the protein CASSSGTGGGAETQYF.

The chain carries TRBV11-2 and TRBJ1-1; D is undetermined. CDR3 length equals 11 residues. Trimming cost V 6 bases and J 11 bases, with 13 bases left between them. Germline V lookup: CDR1 SGHAT, CDR2 FQNNGV. Here the CDR3 DNA reads TGTGCCAGCAGGACGGCAGGTCAGGCTTTCTTT. Translating it yields CASRTAGQAFF. Combining the CDR3 with reference TRBV11-2 and TRBJ1-1 gives the whole variable domain EAGVAQSPRYKIIEKRQSVAFWCNPISGHATLYWYQQILGQGPKLLIQFQNNGVVDDSQLPKDRFSAERLKGVDSTLKIQPAKLEDSAVYLCASRTAGQAFFGQGTRLTVV.

The chain employs TRBV10-2 and TRBJ1-1; the D gene is possibly TRBD1 (5 bases). CDR1 and CDR2 from the germline V gene are WSHSY and SAAADI. This CDR3 is built from 15 residues. The ends were cut back, 3 bases at V and 1 base at J, with 12 bases in the middle. For the CDR3, the DNA is TGCGCCAGCAGTGACACAGGCACGGGGAACACTGAAGCTTTCTTT. Its protein product is CASSDTGTGNTEAFF.

The V gene is TRBV11-2, the J gene TRBJ1-2, with D uncertain. There are 13 residues in the CDR3. The germline V gene encodes CDR1 SGHAT and CDR2 FQNNGV. V was clipped by 0 bases and J by 3 bases, with 5 bases between them. In nucleotides, the CDR3 is TGTGCCAGCAGCTTAGAAATAGACTATGGCTACACCTTC. Encoded protein: CASSLEIDYGYTF.

V gene TRBV19 combines with J gene TRBJ1-4; 8 bases agree with TRBD1. The germline V gene encodes CDR1 LNHDA and CDR2 SQIVND (reference sequence). The CDR3 consists of 14 residues. Trimming at V came to 5 bases and at J to 7 bases, leaving 6 bases not matched to a gene. The CDR3 DNA reads as TGTGCCAGTAGTTTCACAGGGGGGAGTGAAAAACTGTTTTTT. Protein: CASSFTGGSEKLFF.

The genes are TRBV28 and TRBJ2-1, with D maybe TRBD1 (5 bases). This CDR3 contains 13 residues. Germline CDR1 is MDHEN and CDR2 is SYDVKM. V shed 6 bases and J shed 9 bases, with 15 bases lying between them. CDR3 in DNA: TGTGCCAGCAGGCACCTCCAGGGCGGTGAGCAGTTCTTC. Translated: CASRHLQGGEQFF.

V and J are TRBV10-3 and TRBJ2-5; no reliable D call. This CDR3 comprises 13 residues. Germline lookup yields CDR1 ENHRY and CDR2 SYGVKD. The V end was cut by 5 bases, the J end by 4 bases, with 11 bases between. The CDR3 protein is CAISTNVRETQYF. The CDR3 DNA reads TGTGCCATCAGTACAAACGTCCGAGAGACCCAGTACTTC.